The subject of this entry is one T cell receptor (beta chain). Antigen: not known. The data belong to a study of T-cell memory formation after mild COVID-19. Study-wide context: Largely, the TCR clusters proved donor specific.

Germline CDR1 and CDR2: MDHEN and SYDVKM. The CDR3 has 14 amino acids. V dropped 5 bases and J dropped 12; count of bases not matched to a gene: 12. Study-level points and caveats: Detection of some responders pre-infection suggested pre-existing cross-reactive memory T cells participated.

TCRdb re-called the 5' RACE reads through MiXCR, storing one row per CDR3 protein. The profile shows around 300,000 distinct CDR3 sequences, 15% to 20% of them singletons. The rearrangement links TRBV28 to TRBJ1-5; 8 bases line up with TRBD1. Sequenced material: PBMCs or a T cell subset sorted from them (not recorded which). This receptor was identified in a man younger than 35 who had mild COVID-19 (a few samples of this study predate the infection). Cell type and time point are not known. CDR3 sequence (DNA): TGTGCCAGCAGTCCGACAGGGGATAATCGGGGCCAGCATTTT. Translation: CASSPTGDNRGQHF.